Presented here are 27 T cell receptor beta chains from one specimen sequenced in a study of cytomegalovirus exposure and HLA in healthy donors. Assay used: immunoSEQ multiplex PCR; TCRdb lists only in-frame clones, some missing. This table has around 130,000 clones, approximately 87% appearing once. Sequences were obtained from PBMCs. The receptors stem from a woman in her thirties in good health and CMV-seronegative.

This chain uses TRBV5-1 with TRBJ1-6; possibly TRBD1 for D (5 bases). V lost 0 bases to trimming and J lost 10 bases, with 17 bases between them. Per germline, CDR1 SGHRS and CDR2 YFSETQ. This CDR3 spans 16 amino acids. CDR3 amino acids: CASSLVIAQGRSPLHF. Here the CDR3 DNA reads TGCGCCAGCAGCTTGGTGATTGCCCAGGGTCGCTCACCCCTCCACTTT.

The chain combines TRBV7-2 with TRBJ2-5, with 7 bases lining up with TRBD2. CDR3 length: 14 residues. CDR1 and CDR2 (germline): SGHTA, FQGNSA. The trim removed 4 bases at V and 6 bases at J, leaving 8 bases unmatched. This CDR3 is CASSSRLASQTQYF. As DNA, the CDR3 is TGTGCCAGCAGCTCGAGACTAGCATCCCAGACCCAGTACTTC.

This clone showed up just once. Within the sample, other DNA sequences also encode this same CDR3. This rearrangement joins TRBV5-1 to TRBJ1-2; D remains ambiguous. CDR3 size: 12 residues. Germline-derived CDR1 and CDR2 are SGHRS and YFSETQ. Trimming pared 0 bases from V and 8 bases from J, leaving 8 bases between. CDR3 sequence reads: CASSLAPGGYTF. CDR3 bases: TGCGCCAGCAGCTTGGCTCCGGGAGGCTACACCTTC. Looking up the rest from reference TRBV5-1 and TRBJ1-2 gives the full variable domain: KAGVTQTPRYLIKTRGQQVTLSCSPISGHRSVSWYQQTPGQGLQFLFEYFSETQRNKGNFPGRFSGRQFSNSRSEMNVSTLELGDSALYLCASSLAPGGYTFGSGTRLTVV.

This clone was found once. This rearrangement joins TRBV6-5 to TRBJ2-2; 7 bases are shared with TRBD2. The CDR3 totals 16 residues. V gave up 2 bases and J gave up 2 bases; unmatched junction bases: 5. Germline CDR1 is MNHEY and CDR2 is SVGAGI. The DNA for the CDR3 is TGTGCCAGCAGTTACGGGGGGGGTCGTAACACCGGGGAGCTGTTTTTT. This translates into CASSYGGGRNTGELFF.

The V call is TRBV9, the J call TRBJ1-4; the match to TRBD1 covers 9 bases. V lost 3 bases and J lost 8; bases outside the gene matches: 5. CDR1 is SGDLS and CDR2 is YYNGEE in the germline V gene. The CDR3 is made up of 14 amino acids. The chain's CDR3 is CASSAGQGTEKLFF. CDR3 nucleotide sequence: TGTGCCAGCAGCGCGGGACAGGGCACCGAAAAACTGTTTTTT. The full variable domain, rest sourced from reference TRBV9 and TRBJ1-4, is DSGVTQTPKHLITATGQRVTLRCSPRSGDLSVYWYQQSLDQGLQFLIQYYNGEERAKGNILERFSAQQFPDLHSELNLSSLELGDSALYFCASSAGQGTEKLFFGSGTQLSVL.

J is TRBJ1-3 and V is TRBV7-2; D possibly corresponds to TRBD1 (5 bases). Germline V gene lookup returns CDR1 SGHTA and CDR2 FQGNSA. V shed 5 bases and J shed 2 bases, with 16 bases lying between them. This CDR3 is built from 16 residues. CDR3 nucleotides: TGTGCCAGCAGCGGCGGGACGGACCGGCCTGGAAACACCATATATTTT. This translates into CASSGGTDRPGNTIYF.

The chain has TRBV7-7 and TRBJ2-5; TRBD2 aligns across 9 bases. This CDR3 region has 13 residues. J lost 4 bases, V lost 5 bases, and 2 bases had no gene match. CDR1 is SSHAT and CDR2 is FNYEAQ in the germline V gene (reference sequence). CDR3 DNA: TGTGCCAGCAGCCGTAGCGGGGGAGAGACCCAGTACTTC. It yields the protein CASSRSGGETQYF.

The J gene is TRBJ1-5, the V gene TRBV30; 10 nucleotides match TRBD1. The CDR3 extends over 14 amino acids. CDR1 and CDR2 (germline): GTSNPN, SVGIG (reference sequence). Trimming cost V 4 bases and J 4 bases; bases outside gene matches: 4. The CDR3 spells CAWTGTGVNQPQHF. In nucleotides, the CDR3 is TGTGCCTGGACCGGGACAGGGGTAAATCAGCCCCAGCATTTT.

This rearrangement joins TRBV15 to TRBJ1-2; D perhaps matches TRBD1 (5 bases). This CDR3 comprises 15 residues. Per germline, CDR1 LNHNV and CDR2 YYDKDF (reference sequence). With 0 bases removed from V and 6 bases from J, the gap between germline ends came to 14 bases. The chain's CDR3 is CATSRDYGRDDGYTF. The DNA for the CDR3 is TGTGCCACCAGCAGAGATTATGGCAGGGATGATGGCTACACCTTC.

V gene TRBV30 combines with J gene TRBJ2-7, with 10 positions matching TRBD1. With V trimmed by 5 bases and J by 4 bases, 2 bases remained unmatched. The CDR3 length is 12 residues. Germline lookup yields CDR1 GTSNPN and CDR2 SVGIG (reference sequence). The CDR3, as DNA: TGTGCCTGGGGACAGGGGGGATACGAGCAGTACTTC. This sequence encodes CAWGQGGYEQYF.

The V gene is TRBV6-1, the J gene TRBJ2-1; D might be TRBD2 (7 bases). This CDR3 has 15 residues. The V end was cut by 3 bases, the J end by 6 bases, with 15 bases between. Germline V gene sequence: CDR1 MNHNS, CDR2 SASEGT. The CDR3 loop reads CASSERGRGFNEQFF. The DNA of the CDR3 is TGTGCCAGCAGTGAGCGGGGGCGGGGTTTCAATGAGCAGTTCTTC.

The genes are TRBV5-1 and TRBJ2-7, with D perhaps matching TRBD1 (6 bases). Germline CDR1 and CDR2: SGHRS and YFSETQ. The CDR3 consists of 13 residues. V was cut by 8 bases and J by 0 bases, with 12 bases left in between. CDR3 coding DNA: TGCGCCAGTCACCGGGACAACTCCTACGAGCAGTACTTC. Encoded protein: CASHRDNSYEQYF.

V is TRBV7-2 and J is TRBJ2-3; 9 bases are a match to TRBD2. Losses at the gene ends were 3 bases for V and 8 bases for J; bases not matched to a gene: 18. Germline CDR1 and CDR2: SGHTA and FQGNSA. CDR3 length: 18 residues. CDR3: CASSFGSPLAGGPGTQYF. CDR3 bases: TGTGCCAGCAGCTTTGGTAGTCCTCTGGCGGGGGGGCCGGGTACGCAGTATTTT.

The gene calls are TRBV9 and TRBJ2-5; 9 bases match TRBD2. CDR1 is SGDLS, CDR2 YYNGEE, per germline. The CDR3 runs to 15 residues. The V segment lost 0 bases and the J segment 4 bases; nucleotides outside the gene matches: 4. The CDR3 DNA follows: TGTGCCAGCAGCGTAGCAGCGGGGGGCTTAGAGACCCAGTACTTC. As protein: CASSVAAGGLETQYF.

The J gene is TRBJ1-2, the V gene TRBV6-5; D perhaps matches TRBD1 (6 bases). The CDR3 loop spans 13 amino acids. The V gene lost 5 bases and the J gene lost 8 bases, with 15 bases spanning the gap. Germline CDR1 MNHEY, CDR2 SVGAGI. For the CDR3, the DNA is TGTGCCAGCAGTGAAGCCAGGGGTTGGGGCTACACCTTC. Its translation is CASSEARGWGYTF.

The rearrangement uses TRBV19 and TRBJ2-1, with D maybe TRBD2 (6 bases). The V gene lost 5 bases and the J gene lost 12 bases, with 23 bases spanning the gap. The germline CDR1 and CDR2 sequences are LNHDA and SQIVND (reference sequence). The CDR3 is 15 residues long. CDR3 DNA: TGTGCCAGTAGTGTTCCGGGACTCCGGCCGGCTCGGCAGTTCTTC. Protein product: CASSVPGLRPARQFF.

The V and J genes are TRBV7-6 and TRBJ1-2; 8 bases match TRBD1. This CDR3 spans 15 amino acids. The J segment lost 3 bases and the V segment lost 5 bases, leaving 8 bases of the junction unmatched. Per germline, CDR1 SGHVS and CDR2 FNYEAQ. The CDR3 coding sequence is TGTGCCAGCAGCCCCCGAGACAGGGGAGACTATGGCTACACCTTC. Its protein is CASSPRDRGDYGYTF.

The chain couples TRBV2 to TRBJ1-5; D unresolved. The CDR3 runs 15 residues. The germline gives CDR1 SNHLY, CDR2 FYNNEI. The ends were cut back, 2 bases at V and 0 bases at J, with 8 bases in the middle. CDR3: CASSETKYSNQPQHF. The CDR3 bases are TGTGCCAGCAGTGAAACAAAATATAGCAATCAGCCCCAGCATTTT.

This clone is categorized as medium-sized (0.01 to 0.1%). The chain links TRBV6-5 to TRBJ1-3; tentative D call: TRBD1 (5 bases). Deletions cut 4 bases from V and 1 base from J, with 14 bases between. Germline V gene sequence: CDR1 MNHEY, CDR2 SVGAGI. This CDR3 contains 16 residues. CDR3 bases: TGTGCCAGCAGTTCGTACAGGCTAAAGTCTGGAAACACCATATATTTT. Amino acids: CASSSYRLKSGNTIYF.

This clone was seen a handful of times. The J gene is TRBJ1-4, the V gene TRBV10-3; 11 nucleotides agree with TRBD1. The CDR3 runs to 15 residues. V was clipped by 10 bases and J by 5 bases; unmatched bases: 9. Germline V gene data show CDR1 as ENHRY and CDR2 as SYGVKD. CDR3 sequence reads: CATRDRGFLNEKLFF. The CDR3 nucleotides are TGTGCCACCCGGGACAGGGGGTTCTTAAATGAAAAACTGTTTTTT.

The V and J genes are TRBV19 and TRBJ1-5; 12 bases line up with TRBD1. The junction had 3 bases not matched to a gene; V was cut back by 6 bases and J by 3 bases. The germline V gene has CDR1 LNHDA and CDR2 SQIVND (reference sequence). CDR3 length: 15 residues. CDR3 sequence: CASRPGQGANQPQHF. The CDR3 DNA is TGTGCCAGTAGACCGGGACAGGGGGCCAATCAGCCCCAGCATTTT.

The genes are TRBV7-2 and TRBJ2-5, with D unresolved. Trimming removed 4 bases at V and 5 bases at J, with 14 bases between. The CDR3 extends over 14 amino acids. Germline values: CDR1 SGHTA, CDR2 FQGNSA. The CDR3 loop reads CASSSSNLGETQYF. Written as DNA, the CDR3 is TGTGCCAGCAGCTCCTCGAACCTCGGGGAGACCCAGTACTTC.

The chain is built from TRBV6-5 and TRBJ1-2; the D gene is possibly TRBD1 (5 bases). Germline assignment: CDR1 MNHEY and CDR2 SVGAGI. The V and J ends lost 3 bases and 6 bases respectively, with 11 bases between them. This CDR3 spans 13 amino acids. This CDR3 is CASSYDSRNGYTF. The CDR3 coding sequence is TGTGCCAGCAGTTATGACAGCCGGAATGGCTACACCTTC.

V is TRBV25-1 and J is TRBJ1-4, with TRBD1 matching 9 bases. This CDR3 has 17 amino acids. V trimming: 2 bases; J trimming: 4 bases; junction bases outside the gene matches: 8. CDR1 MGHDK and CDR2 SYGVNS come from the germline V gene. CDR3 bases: TGTGCCAGCAGTGAAGAGGACAGGGGCGGAGGTAATGAAAAACTGTTTTTT. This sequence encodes CASSEEDRGGGNEKLFF.

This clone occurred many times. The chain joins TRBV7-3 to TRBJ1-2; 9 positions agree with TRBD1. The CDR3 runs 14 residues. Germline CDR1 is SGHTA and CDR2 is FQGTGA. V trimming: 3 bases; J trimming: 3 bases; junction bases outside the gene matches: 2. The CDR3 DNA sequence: TGTGCCAGCAGCTTGGGACAGGGTGACTATGGCTACACCTTC. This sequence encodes CASSLGQGDYGYTF. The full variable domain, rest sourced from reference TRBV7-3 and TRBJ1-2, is GAGVSQTPSNKVTEKGKYVELRCDPISGHTALYWYRQSLGQGPEFLIYFQGTGAADDSGLPNDRFFAVRPEGSVSTLKIQRTERGDSAVYLCASSLGQGDYGYTFGSGTRLTVV.

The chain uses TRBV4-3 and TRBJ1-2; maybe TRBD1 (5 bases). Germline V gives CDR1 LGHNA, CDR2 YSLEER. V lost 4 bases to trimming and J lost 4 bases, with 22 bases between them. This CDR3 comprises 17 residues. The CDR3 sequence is CASSPSTPAGLVYGYTF. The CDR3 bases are TGCGCCAGCAGCCCCTCAACCCCGGCAGGGTTAGTCTATGGCTACACCTTC.

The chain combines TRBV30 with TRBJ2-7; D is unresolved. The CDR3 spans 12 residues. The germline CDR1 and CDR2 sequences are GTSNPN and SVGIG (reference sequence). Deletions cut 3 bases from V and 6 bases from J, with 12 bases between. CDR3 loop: CAWSKNGGEQYF. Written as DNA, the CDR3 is TGTGCCTGGAGCAAAAACGGTGGCGAGCAGTACTTC.